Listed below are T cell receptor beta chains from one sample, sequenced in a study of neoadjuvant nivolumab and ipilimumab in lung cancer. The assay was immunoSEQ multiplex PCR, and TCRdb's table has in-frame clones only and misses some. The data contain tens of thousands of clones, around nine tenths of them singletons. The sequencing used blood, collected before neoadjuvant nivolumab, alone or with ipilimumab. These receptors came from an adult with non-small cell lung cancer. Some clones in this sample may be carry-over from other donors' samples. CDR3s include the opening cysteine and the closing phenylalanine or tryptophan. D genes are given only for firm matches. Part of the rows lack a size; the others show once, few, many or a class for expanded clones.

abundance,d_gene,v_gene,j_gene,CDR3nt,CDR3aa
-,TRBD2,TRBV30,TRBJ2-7,TGTGCCTGGGGGACTAGCTTAAACTCCTACGAGCAGTACTTC,CAWGTSLNSYEQYF
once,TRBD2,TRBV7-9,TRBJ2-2,TGTGCCAGCAGCCGGGGACTAGCGGGAGGCCAACTTACCGGGGAGCTGTTTTTT,CASSRGLAGGQLTGELFF
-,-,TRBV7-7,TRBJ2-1,TGTGCTAGCAGCTTAGTAGCGAGCGCCTACAATGAGCAGTTCTTC,CASSLVASAYNEQFF
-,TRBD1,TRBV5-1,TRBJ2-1,TGCGCCAGCAGGACCGGGACAGGGGGATACAATGAGCAGTTCTTC,CASRTGTGGYNEQFF
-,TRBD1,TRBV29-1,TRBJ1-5,TGCAGCGTTGGACAGGGGTCGGGACAGCCCCAGCATTTT,CSVGQGSGQPQHF
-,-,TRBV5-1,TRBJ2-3,TGCGCCAGCAGCCGAGGGACCAACACAGATACGCAGTATTTT,CASSRGTNTDTQYF
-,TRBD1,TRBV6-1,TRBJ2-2,TGTGCCAGCAGAGGACAGGTCCAGACCGGGGAGCTGTTTTTT,CASRGQVQTGELFF
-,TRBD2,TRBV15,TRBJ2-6,TGTGCCACGGCGCCAACCGGGGGGACTGGGGCCAACGTCCTGACTTTC,CATAPTGGTGANVLTF
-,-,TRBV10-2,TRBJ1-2,TGCGCCAGCAGTTTCGGGGATAATAACTATGGCTACACCTTC,CASSFGDNNYGYTF
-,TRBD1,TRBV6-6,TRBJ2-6,TGTGCCAGCTACTGGACAGGGAGTGGGGCCAACGTCCTGACTTTC,CASYWTGSGANVLTF
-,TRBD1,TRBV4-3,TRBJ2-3,TGCGCCAGCAGCCCCCGACAGGGGGATGGAGATACGCAGTATTTT,CASSPRQGDGDTQYF
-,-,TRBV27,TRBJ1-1,TGTGCCAGCAGTTCCCCCTGGGACGCTGAAGCTTTCTTT,CASSSPWDAEAFF
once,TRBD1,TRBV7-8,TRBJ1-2,TGTGCCAGCAGCCCCAGGGGGCTCTATGGCTACACCTTC,CASSPRGLYGYTF
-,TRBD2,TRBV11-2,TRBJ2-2,TGTGCCAGCAGCTTTCCGGGACTAGCGGGTAACACCGGGGAGCTGTTTTTT,CASSFPGLAGNTGELFF
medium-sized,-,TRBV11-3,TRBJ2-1,TGTGCCAGCAGCAGGGGCGGAAACAATGAGCAGTTCTTC,CASSRGGNNEQFF
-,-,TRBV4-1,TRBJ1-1,TGCGCCAGCAGCCCAAGACAGGCCATCGGTGGTACTGAAGCTTTCTTT,CASSPRQAIGGTEAFF
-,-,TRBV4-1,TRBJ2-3,TGCGCCAGCAGCCAAGAGGAGGGGACGCCAAGCACAGATACGCAGTATTTT,CASSQEEGTPSTDTQYF
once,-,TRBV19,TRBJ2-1,TGTGCCAGTACCCCGCGGCGGCCTAATAATGAGCAGTTCTTC,CASTPRRPNNEQFF
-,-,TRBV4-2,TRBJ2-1,TGTGCCAGCAGCCAAGATGGTTCGGAGGCCTACAATGAGCAGTTCTTC,CASSQDGSEAYNEQFF
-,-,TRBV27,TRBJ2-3,TGTGCCAGCAGAGAGGATTGGGCAGCGAGGGATACGCAGTATTTT,CASREDWAARDTQYF
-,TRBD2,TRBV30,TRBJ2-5,TGTGCCTGGATGGGTAGCGGGAGGGCCCAAGAGACCCAGTACTTC,CAWMGSGRAQETQYF
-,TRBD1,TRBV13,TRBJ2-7,TGTGCCAGCAGCTTAGGCCTAGGGGACAGGGAGTACGAGCAGTACTTC,CASSLGLGDREYEQYF
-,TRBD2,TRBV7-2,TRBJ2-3,TGTGCCAGCAGCTCGGGGGGGATTGGAGATACGCAGTATTTT,CASSSGGIGDTQYF
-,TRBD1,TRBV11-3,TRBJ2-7,TGTGCCAGCAGCCCCCGGGACAGGGGACCCGAGCAGTACTTC,CASSPRDRGPEQYF
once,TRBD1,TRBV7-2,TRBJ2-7,TGTGCCAGCAGCCAACAGGGACAGGTTGGGTACGAGCAGTACTTC,CASSQQGQVGYEQYF
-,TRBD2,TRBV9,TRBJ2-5,TGTGCCAGCAGCCCAGGACTAGCGGGAGGCCAAGAGACCCAGTACTTC,CASSPGLAGGQETQYF
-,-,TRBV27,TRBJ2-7,TGTGCCAGCAGTTTATCGGTGGGGTCCGAGCAGTACTTC,CASSLSVGSEQYF
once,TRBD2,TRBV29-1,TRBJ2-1,TGCAGCGTTGATAGCGGGCCTAGCTCCTACAATGAGCAGTTCTTC,CSVDSGPSSYNEQFF
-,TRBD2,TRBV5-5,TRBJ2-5,TGTGCCAGCAGCTTGGACGGGAGGGGATCGGAGACCCAGTACTTC,CASSLDGRGSETQYF
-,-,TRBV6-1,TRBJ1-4,TGTGCCAGCAGAAACAGGGAAGGACTGTTTTTT,CASRNREGLFF
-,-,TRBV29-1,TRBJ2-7,TGCAGCGTCCCTGGACGGGACTCCTACGAGCAGTACTTC,CSVPGRDSYEQYF
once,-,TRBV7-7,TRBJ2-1,TGTGCTAGCAGTCCCTCCCGAGGGGAATTAAAAAGCTCCTACAATGAGCAGTTCTTC,CASSPSRGELKSSYNEQFF
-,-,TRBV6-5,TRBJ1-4,TGTGCCAGCAGGGCGACGTACACTAATGAAAAACTGTTTTTT,CASRATYTNEKLFF
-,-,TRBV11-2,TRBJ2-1,TGTGCCAGCAGCCCAGGCCGGACAGACAATGAGCAGTTCTTC,CASSPGRTDNEQFF
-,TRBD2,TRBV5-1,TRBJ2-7,TGCGCCAGCAGCTTGGTGCCTAGCGGGAGAGCCTACGAGCAGTACTTC,CASSLVPSGRAYEQYF
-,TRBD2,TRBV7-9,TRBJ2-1,TGTGCCAGCAGCTTACTCGGGACTAGCACGTATGAGCAGTTCTTC,CASSLLGTSTYEQFF
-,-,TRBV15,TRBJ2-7,TGTGCCACCAGCAGACCCGGGACTGGTAAGCAGTACTTC,CATSRPGTGKQYF
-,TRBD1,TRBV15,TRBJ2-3,TGTGCCACCAGCAGAGAGTACAGGGGGCAACAAGATACGCAGTATTTT,CATSREYRGQQDTQYF
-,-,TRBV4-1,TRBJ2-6,TGCGCCAGCAGCCCCATTCAGTTCTCTGGGGCCAACGTCCTGACTTTC,CASSPIQFSGANVLTF
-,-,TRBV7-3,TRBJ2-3,TGTGCCAGCAGCCCTGCCGGGGGCACAGATACGCAGTATTTT,CASSPAGGTDTQYF